The rows below give T cell receptor beta chains drawn from one sample of a study of control samples from healthy donors and cancer patients. The protocol was immunoSEQ multiplex PCR, while the TCRdb copy is restricted to in-frame clones and leaves out a portion. The profile shows approximately 49,000 clones, approximately 89% of them singletons. The sample taken for sequencing was PBMCs. These receptor sequences come from a man aged 35 to 55 with colorectal cancer. CDR3s include the opening cysteine and the closing phenylalanine or tryptophan. Fields, in order: D gene, J gene, clone size, V gene, CDR3 DNA, CDR3 protein. The D gene is left open where the match is weak. Rows may omit the clone size; those that give it use once, few, many or a size class.

d_call: -; j_call: TRBJ1-1; clone_size: few; v_call: TRBV11-2; cdr3_nt: TGTGCCAGCAGCTTAGGGTCGCTTGAAGCTTTCTTT; cdr3_aa: CASSLGSLEAFF
d_call: -; j_call: TRBJ2-3; clone_size: -; v_call: TRBV5-1; cdr3_nt: TGCGCCAGCAGCTGGTTTTTTGTGGATACGCAGTATTTT; cdr3_aa: CASSWFFVDTQYF
d_call: -; j_call: TRBJ1-2; clone_size: -; v_call: TRBV12-3/TRBV12-4; cdr3_nt: TGTGCCAGCAGTCTACAGGGTATTAGTAGCTACACCTTC; cdr3_aa: CASSLQGISSYTF
d_call: -; j_call: TRBJ1-2; clone_size: once; v_call: TRBV4-3; cdr3_nt: TGCGCCAGCAGCCAAGAGTTGTCGGGCCTAGAGGGCTACACCTTC; cdr3_aa: CASSQELSGLEGYTF
d_call: -; j_call: TRBJ1-1; clone_size: -; v_call: TRBV5-1; cdr3_nt: TGCGCCAGCAGCTTCGGGGGGGGGCACACTGAAGCTTTCTTT; cdr3_aa: CASSFGGGHTEAFF
d_call: -; j_call: TRBJ2-7; clone_size: -; v_call: TRBV27; cdr3_nt: TGTGCCAGCAGTTTAGCCTCAAGCGCGATCTACGAGCAGTACTTC; cdr3_aa: CASSLASSAIYEQYF
d_call: TRBD1; j_call: TRBJ2-7; clone_size: -; v_call: TRBV6-5; cdr3_nt: TGTGCCAGCAGTTATTCCACAGGGGAACGCAACTACGAGCAGTACTTC; cdr3_aa: CASSYSTGERNYEQYF
d_call: -; j_call: TRBJ2-7; clone_size: -; v_call: TRBV5-4; cdr3_nt: TGTGCCAGCAGCCGGGACGGGACCTCCTACGAGCAGTACTTC; cdr3_aa: CASSRDGTSYEQYF
d_call: TRBD2; j_call: TRBJ2-1; clone_size: -; v_call: TRBV27; cdr3_nt: TGTGCCAGCAGCCCGACACTAGCGGGAGGACCTGTTGAGCAGTTCTTC; cdr3_aa: CASSPTLAGGPVEQFF
d_call: -; j_call: TRBJ2-7; clone_size: -; v_call: TRBV5-5; cdr3_nt: TGTGCCAGCAGCTCCTTTCAGGGGCTCTACGAGCAGTACTTC; cdr3_aa: CASSSFQGLYEQYF
d_call: -; j_call: TRBJ1-2; clone_size: -; v_call: TRBV28; cdr3_nt: TGTGCCAGCAGTTTTGAACCGAGTTACACCTTC; cdr3_aa: CASSFEPSYTF
d_call: TRBD1; j_call: TRBJ1-2; clone_size: -; v_call: TRBV3-1/TRBV3-2; cdr3_nt: TGTGCCAGCAGCCCCCGACAGGGCTTCTATGGCTACACCTTC; cdr3_aa: CASSPRQGFYGYTF
d_call: TRBD1; j_call: TRBJ1-1; clone_size: -; v_call: TRBV2; cdr3_nt: TGTGCCAGCAATAGGGGGCCCACTGAAGCTTTCTTT; cdr3_aa: CASNRGPTEAFF
d_call: -; j_call: TRBJ1-1; clone_size: -; v_call: TRBV5-4; cdr3_nt: TGTGCCAGCAGCTTGGCCTCCGGGACCCTGAACACTGAAGCTTTCTTT; cdr3_aa: CASSLASGTLNTEAFF
d_call: -; j_call: TRBJ2-3; clone_size: -; v_call: TRBV7-2; cdr3_nt: TGTGCCAGCAGCCTGCTGGGTCGGAGTAGCACAGATACGCAGTATTTT; cdr3_aa: CASSLLGRSSTDTQYF
d_call: -; j_call: TRBJ1-2; clone_size: -; v_call: TRBV28; cdr3_nt: TGTGCCAGCAGTCCCCGGGGCACTTCCGCAGGGGATGGCTACACCTTC; cdr3_aa: CASSPRGTSAGDGYTF
d_call: -; j_call: TRBJ2-2; clone_size: -; v_call: TRBV10-1; cdr3_nt: TGCGCCAGCAGTGAAGCAGGGGCCGGGGAGCTGTTTTTT; cdr3_aa: CASSEAGAGELFF
d_call: -; j_call: TRBJ1-1; clone_size: once; v_call: TRBV11-2; cdr3_nt: TGTGCCAGCAGCCTCACGGGCCCTGAAGCTTTCTTT; cdr3_aa: CASSLTGPEAFF